This T cell receptor beta chain was sequenced in a study of T-cell memory formation after mild COVID-19. Each CDR3 protein gets one entry after TCRdb re-called the 5' RACE reads with MiXCR. The data hold under 450,000 distinct CDR3 sequences, with around 22% observed a single time. The receptor comes from an adult woman who had mild COVID-19 (a few samples of this study predate the infection). Cell type and time point are not known. The specimen was PBMCs or a T cell subset sorted from them (not recorded which).

CDR3 residues: CASSWVEGAYEQYF. As DNA, the CDR3 is TGTGCCAGTAGTTGGGTGGAGGGGGCCTACGAGCAGTACTTC. The rearrangement joins TRBV19 to TRBJ2-7, with D perhaps being TRBD1 or TRBD2 (6 bases each). Per the germline V gene, CDR1 is LNHDA and CDR2 is SQIVND (reference sequence). CDR3 length equals 14 residues. Trimming removed 5 bases at V and 2 bases at J, with 13 bases between.